This T cell receptor (beta chain) was identified in a study of T cell clonality in common variable immunodeficiency. Assay: immunoSEQ multiplex PCR; the TCRdb copy retains only in-frame clones and omits some. The counts give about 52,000 clones, none of them seen only once; 1.8% is held by the top ten. Germline V gene sequence: CDR1 MNHEY, CDR2 SVGEGT. This CDR3 has 13 amino acids. This clone came up many times. The read ends 3 residues shy of where the CDR3 ends; the end is completed using the germline J gene. Input material: peripheral blood mononuclear cells. The V gene is TRBV6-2 or TRBV6-3, the J gene TRBJ2-3, with no clear D. This clonotype was obtained from a person between 18 and 75 years old in good health. CDR3 DNA, as far as it was read: TGTGCCAGCAGTTATTCGGTTCAAGAGACG. Translated: CASSYSVQET. The CDR3 in its entirety is CASSYSVQETQYF.